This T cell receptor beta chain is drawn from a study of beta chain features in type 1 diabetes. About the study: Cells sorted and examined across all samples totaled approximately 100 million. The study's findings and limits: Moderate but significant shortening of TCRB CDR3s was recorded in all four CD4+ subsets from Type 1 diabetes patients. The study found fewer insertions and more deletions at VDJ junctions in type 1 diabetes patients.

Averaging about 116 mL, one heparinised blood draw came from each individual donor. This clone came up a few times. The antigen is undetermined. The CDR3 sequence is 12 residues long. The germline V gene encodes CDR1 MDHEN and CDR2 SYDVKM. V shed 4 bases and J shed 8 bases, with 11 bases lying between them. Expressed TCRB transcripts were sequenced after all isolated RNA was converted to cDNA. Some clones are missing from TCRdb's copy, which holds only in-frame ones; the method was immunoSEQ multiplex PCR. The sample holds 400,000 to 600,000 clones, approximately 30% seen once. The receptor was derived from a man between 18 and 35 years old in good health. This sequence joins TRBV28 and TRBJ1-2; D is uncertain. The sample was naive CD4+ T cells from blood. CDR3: CASSYPARGYTF. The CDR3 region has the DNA TGTGCCAGCAGTTACCCAGCCAGGGGCTACACCTTC.